Following are 4 T cell receptor beta chains from one sample sequenced in a study of post-analysis software for immune sequencing data. Study-level findings and limits: Roughly 5 TRBV segments (TRBV5-6, TRBV5-1 and TRBV20-1 among them) occurred more frequently in patients than in controls.

Their target antigens are unknown. The library was made from cDNA and included unique molecular identifiers. TCRdb re-derived calls from the PCR reads in MiXCR, one entry per CDR3 protein. The data show around 260,000 distinct CDR3 sequences, with 35% to 45% seen just once and under 5% held by the top ten. The specimen was blood. The receptor set was obtained from a girl aged 5-17 years with multiple sclerosis.

This clonotype has just a few counts. J is TRBJ2-5 and V is TRBV2; a weak D match, TRBD2 (7 bases). V lost 7 bases to trimming and J lost 5 bases, with 14 bases between them. Germline V CDR1 and CDR2: SNHLY, FYNNEI. The CDR3 is 13 amino acids. The CDR3 reads CASKSGGRETQYF. The DNA of the CDR3 is TGTGCCAGCAAGTCGGGGGGCCGGGAGACCCAGTACTTC.

The genes are TRBV12-3 or TRBV12-4 and TRBJ2-1; D might be TRBD1 or TRBD2, each matching 5 bases. The V gene lost 1 base and the J gene lost 3 bases, with 10 bases spanning the gap. The CDR3 spans 15 residues. CDR3 sequence reads: CASSLGGTDYNEQFF. The CDR3 nucleotides are TGTGCCAGCAGTTTAGGGGGGACGGACTACAATGAGCAGTTCTTC.

The V gene is TRBV4-2, the J gene TRBJ1-5; no clear D gene. Trimming cost V 0 bases and J 5 bases, with 17 bases left between them. This CDR3 comprises 17 residues. CDR1 and CDR2 (germline): LGHNA, YNFKEQ. This CDR3 is CASSQDLGWEKDQPQHF. CDR3 in DNA: TGTGCCAGCAGCCAAGATCTTGGGTGGGAGAAGGATCAGCCCCAGCATTTT.

This clonotype was seen only a few times. A much larger clone lies one base from this, so it may be a read error. The chain recombines TRBV5-1 with TRBJ2-1, with 8 bases that match TRBD2. V shed 4 bases and J 6 bases; nucleotides not matched to a gene: 12. Germline values: CDR1 SGHRS, CDR2 YFSETQ. The CDR3 has 16 amino acids. CDR3 region: CASSHSLSGACNEQFF. As DNA, the CDR3 is TGCGCCAGCAGCCACTCCCTTAGCGGGGCCTGCAATGAGCAGTTCTTC.